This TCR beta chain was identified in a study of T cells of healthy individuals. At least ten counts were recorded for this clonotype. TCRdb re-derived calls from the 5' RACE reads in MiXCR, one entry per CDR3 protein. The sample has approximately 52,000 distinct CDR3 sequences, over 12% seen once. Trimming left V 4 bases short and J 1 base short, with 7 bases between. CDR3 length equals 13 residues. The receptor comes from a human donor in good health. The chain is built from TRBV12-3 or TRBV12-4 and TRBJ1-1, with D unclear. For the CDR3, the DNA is TGTGCCAGCAGTTCCCTTGGGAACACTGAAGCTTTCTTT. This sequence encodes CASSSLGNTEAFF.